The next 13 T cell receptor beta chains were all read from a single sample in a study of T cells in women clearing cervical HPV infection. Here immunoSEQ multiplex PCR was the method, and the copy in TCRdb shows in-frame clones only, minus some. Its clone listing holds some 20,000 clones. Sequencing used blood buffy coat. Receptors were obtained from a woman aged 18-70 years with a cervical HPV16 infection that either progressed to CIN3+ or cleared (not recorded which).

CDR3: CSARRGAGTEAFF. Incomplete CDR3 DNA: TGCAGTGCTAGGAGGGGCGCAGGCACTGAA. The rearrangement uses TRBV20-1 and TRBJ1-1; D might be TRBD1 (5 bases). Read coverage stops 3 residues before the CDR3 terminus; the germline J gene supplies the remainder. This CDR3 contains 13 residues. Germline values: CDR1 DFQATT, CDR2 SNEGSKA (reference sequence). Deletions cut 3 bases from V and 4 bases from J, with 12 bases between.

As to this clone: The read ends 3 residues shy of where the CDR3 ends; the end is completed using the germline J gene. The V and J genes are TRBV20-1 and TRBJ1-6; TRBD1 might be the D (5 bases). The CDR3 spans 13 residues. CDR1 and CDR2 from the germline V gene are DFQATT and SNEGSKA (reference sequence). V was pared by 3 bases and J by 2 bases, with 5 bases between. The CDR3 spells CSARDTYNSPLHF. The sequenced part of the CDR3 DNA is TGCAGTGCTAGGGACACCTATAATTCACCC.

For this clone: The DNA ends 3 residues before the CDR3 does, and the rest of the CDR3 is filled in from the germline J gene. The gene calls are TRBV10-3 and TRBJ1-2; no clear D gene. Germline lookup yields CDR1 ENHRY and CDR2 SYGVKD. The V end lost 6 bases, the J end lost 3 bases, and 5 bases lay between the germline ends. The CDR3 runs 11 residues. This CDR3 is CAIRRDYGYTF. The part of the CDR3 DNA that was read is TGTGCCATCAGGCGGGACTATGGC.

Regarding this clone: From the germline J gene comes the end of the CDR3, since the read stops 3 residues before it. The chain carries TRBV19 and TRBJ1-1, with TRBD1 identical over 9 bases. CDR3 length: 17 residues. Germline V gene sequence: CDR1 LNHDA, CDR2 SQIVND (reference sequence). The CDR3: CASSIGAGTGTFYGAFF. CDR3 bases read: TGTGCCAGTAGTATAGGAGCCGGGACAGGGACCTTCTATGGC.

A note on this clone: The CDR3 goes on 3 residues after the read ends, and that part is filled in from the germline J gene. The V call is TRBV20-1, the J call TRBJ2-3, with D unclear. The CDR3 has 15 amino acids. The V end was cut by 4 bases, the J end by 0 bases, with 14 bases between. Germline loops: CDR1 DFQATT, CDR2 SNEGSKA (reference sequence). The part of the CDR3 DNA that was read is TGCAGTGCTACGTCCCTAGGCTCTAGCACAGATACG. It is translated as CSATSLGSSTDT. The whole CDR3 sequence is CSATSLGSSTDTQYF.

Notes on this clone: The read ends 3 residues before the CDR3 terminus; that terminus is restored from the germline J gene. The chain combines TRBV6-2 or TRBV6-3 with TRBJ2-1, with D perhaps TRBD2 (5 bases). Trimming removed 6 bases at V and 0 bases at J, with 12 bases between. The germline gives CDR1 MNHEY, CDR2 SVGEGT. This CDR3 is built from 15 residues. The CDR3 spells CASRFSASSYNEQFF. CDR3 DNA, as far as it was read: TGTGCCAGCAGATTTAGCGCAAGCTCCTACAATGAG.

In the case of this clone: The CDR3 is cut off 3 residues early in the read; its end comes from the germline J gene. V usage is TRBV19 and J usage is TRBJ2-1, with TRBD2 identical over 14 bases. Germline loops: CDR1 LNHDA, CDR2 SQIVND (reference sequence). The CDR3 contains 19 residues. The trim removed 4 bases at V and 2 bases at J, leaving 10 bases unmatched. Incomplete CDR3 DNA: TGTGCCAGTAGTAGAGGACTAGCGGGGGGACCCCTGACCTACAATGAG. Residues: CASSRGLAGGPLTYNE. The whole CDR3 is CASSRGLAGGPLTYNEQFF.

In regard to this clone: A junction end diverges from the germline sequence, so it may reflect a read error. The CDR3 end falls 3 residues outside the read, so it is completed with the germline J gene. The chain has TRBV5-1 and TRBJ2-1; D not certain. CDR3 size: 14 residues. Per the germline V gene, CDR1 is SGHRS and CDR2 is YFSETQ. The CDR3 DNA, read in part, is TGCGCCAGCAGCTTGGATTGGAACTACGATGAG. It translates to CASSLDWNYDE. The complete CDR3 sequence is CASSLDWNYDEQFF.

Worth noting for this clone: The read ends 3 residues before the CDR3 terminus; that terminus is restored from the germline J gene. V is TRBV7-2 and J is TRBJ2-5, with 8 bases fitting TRBD2. This CDR3 has 16 amino acids. V lost 0 bases and J lost 6; bases outside the gene matches: 9. Germline CDR1 SGHTA, CDR2 FQGNSA. CDR3: CASSLATSGLRKTQYF. CDR3 bases read: TGTGCCAGCAGCTTAGCTACTAGCGGCTTAAGGAAGACC.

CDR3 sequence: CASSETSGVETQYF. The covered CDR3 bases are TGTGCCAGCAGTGAGACTAGCGGGGTGGAGACC. The J gene is TRBJ2-5, the V gene TRBV6-4, with 11 bases aligning to TRBD2. Coverage ceases 3 residues before the CDR3 finishes, and the germline J gene fills in the end. The V gene end was trimmed by 3 bases and the J gene end by 5 bases; junction bases not matched to a gene: 2. Germline-derived CDR1 and CDR2 are MRHNA and SNTAGT. CDR3 size: 14 residues.

The CDR3 sequence: CASSWASSSYEQYF. The covered CDR3 bases are TGCGCCAGCAGCTGGGCCTCAAGCTCCTACGAG. The chain links TRBV5-1 to TRBJ2-7; D is undetermined. The read halts 3 residues ahead of the CDR3 end, with the missing end drawn from the germline J gene. Trimming took off 3 bases at V and 0 bases at J, with 10 bases between the two ends. Looked up from germline, CDR1 is SGHRS and CDR2 is YFSETQ. The CDR3 is made up of 14 amino acids.

A remark on this clone: Read coverage stops 3 residues before the CDR3 terminus; the germline J gene supplies the remainder. The gene calls are TRBV2 and TRBJ2-3; TRBD1 or TRBD2 may be the D gene (7 bases each). Germline V gives CDR1 SNHLY, CDR2 FYNNEI. This CDR3 has 13 amino acids. The DNA read from the CDR3 is TGTGCCAGCAGCGAACAGGGGCGGGAGACG. The encoded protein is CASSEQGRET. The entire CDR3 protein reads CASSEQGRETQYF. Drawing the rest from reference TRBV2 and TRBJ2-3, the complete variable domain is EPEVTQTPSHQVTQMGQEVILRCVPISNHLYFYWYRQILGQKVEFLVSFYNNEISEKSEIFDDQFSVERPDGSNFTLKIRSTKLEDSAMYFCASSEQGRETQYFGPGTRLTVL.

In the case of this clone: The DNA ends 3 residues before the CDR3 does, and the rest of the CDR3 is filled in from the germline J gene. The J gene is TRBJ1-6, the V gene TRBV13; 7 nucleotides agree with TRBD1. Germline V gene lookup returns CDR1 PRHDT and CDR2 FYEKMQ (reference sequence). V was pared by 2 bases and J by 3 bases, with 4 bases of the junction left unmatched. The CDR3 length is 16 residues. The part of the CDR3 DNA that was read is TGTGCCAGCAGCTTAAGGCGGGACAGCTATAATTCACCC. It specifies CASSLRRDSYNSP. The CDR3 in full is CASSLRRDSYNSPLHF. Together with reference TRBV13 and TRBJ1-6, the CDR3 gives the full variable domain: AAGVIQSPRHLIKEKRETATLKCYPIPRHDTVYWYQQGPGQDPQFLISFYEKMQSDKGSIPDRFSAQQFSDYHSELNMSSLELGDSALYFCASSLRRDSYNSPLHFGNGTRLTVT.